The clone carrying this T cell receptor (beta chain) was seen a handful of times. Antigen unknown. A read error may produce the germline difference seen at one junction end. These data are taken from a study of vaccination and CD4 T cells after COVID-19. Turning to the study itself: Two mRNA vaccine doses were given, either BNT162b2 or mRNA-1273.

As for treatment: roughly 10-day PBMC culture with coronavirus spike peptide pools or control peptides (ViraFEST assay). PCR-confirmed positives ranged from March to December 2020, preceding US Alpha, Beta and Delta variants. Sequenced with the Oncomine TCR Beta short-read assay was DNA taken from cultured CD4+ T cells. TCRdb re-called the PCR reads through MiXCR, storing one row per CDR3 protein. The sample contains under 20,000 distinct CDR3 sequences, over 25% of which appear only once. The TCR comes from a human donor with COVID-19. Sequenced material: cultured CD4+ T cells from blood.

Here the CDR3 reads CSAKASGSHEQYF. The CDR3, as DNA: TGCAGTGCTAAGGCTAGTGGCTCCCACGAGCAGTACTTC. The genes are TRBV20-1 and TRBJ2-7; no clear D gene. The germline V gene has CDR1 DFQATT and CDR2 SNEGSKA (reference sequence). The length of the CDR3 is 13 residues.